Following are 27 T cell receptor beta chains from one sample sequenced in a study of blood T cell repertoires in COVID-19. The table came from immunoSEQ multiplex PCR; TCRdb's copy has only in-frame clones and leaves some out. The sample holds roughly 240,000 clones, over 75% seen once. The material sequenced was peripheral blood. These receptors came from a man aged 45-65 years with COVID-19, enrolled during active disease.

The rearrangement joins TRBV30 to TRBJ1-6, with 7 bases fitting TRBD1. This CDR3 contains 13 residues. Trimming took 2 bases from V and 7 from J; bases not matched to a gene: 2. Germline lookup yields CDR1 GTSNPN and CDR2 SVGIG (reference sequence). CDR3 sequence reads: CAWSPTGNSPLHF. In DNA, the CDR3 is TGTGCCTGGAGTCCGACAGGGAATTCACCCCTCCACTTT.

V and J are TRBV4-2 and TRBJ2-3, with D tentatively TRBD2 (6 bases). V dropped 1 base and J dropped 6 bases, with 8 bases sitting between them. The CDR3 is made up of 13 amino acids. CDR1 and CDR2 (germline): LGHNA, YNFKEQ. The CDR3 region has the DNA TGTGCCAGCAGCCAAGGACGGGGGGATACGCAGTATTTT. Protein sequence: CASSQGRGDTQYF.

The V call is TRBV12-3 or TRBV12-4, the J call TRBJ1-5; 9 nucleotides line up with TRBD1. The junction had 3 bases not matched to a gene; V was cut back by 6 bases and J by 6 bases. The CDR3 is 13 amino acids. CDR3 in DNA: TGTGCCAGCAGAATGGACAGGGGTCAGCCCCAGCATTTT. This codes for CASRMDRGQPQHF.

J is TRBJ1-5 and V is TRBV6-2 or TRBV6-3; tentative D call: TRBD1 (5 bases). Deletions cut 4 bases from V and 6 bases from J, with 19 bases between. From germline, CDR1 is MNHEY and CDR2 SVGEGT. This CDR3 has 16 residues. The CDR3 bases are TGTGCCAGCAGTTCATTTCAAACAGGAAAAATTCAGCCCCAGCATTTT. This encodes CASSSFQTGKIQPQHF.

In this sample, this clone turned up a few times. The gene calls are TRBV2 and TRBJ1-1; possibly TRBD1 for D (6 bases). The CDR3 is 13 residues long. CDR1 and CDR2 (germline): SNHLY, FYNNEI. Between the trimmed V and J ends, which lost 6 bases and 4 bases, there was a span of 12 bases. The CDR3 here is CASRAGEGTEAFF. The CDR3 DNA follows: TGTGCCAGCAGGGCAGGGGAGGGCACTGAAGCTTTCTTT.

This clone has more than one count but fewer than ten. The chain couples TRBV9 to TRBJ2-2, with D perhaps matching TRBD1 (5 bases). This CDR3 has 16 residues. The V end lost 4 bases, the J end lost 4 bases, and 17 bases lay between the germline ends. Germline CDR1 is SGDLS and CDR2 is YYNGEE. The CDR3 DNA is TGTGCCAGCAGCCCCCATGGGCAGGGTGCCACCGGGGAGCTGTTTTTT. This codes for CASSPHGQGATGELFF.

This chain joins TRBV21-1 and TRBJ1-5; the table's D gene call, TRBD1, was not cross checked with the DNA. TRBV21-1 is described as a pseudogene. This CDR3 region has 14 residues. Here the CDR3 reads CASSTDRAGQPQHF. DNA for the CDR3: TGTGCCAGCAGCACTGACAGGGCTGGGCAGCCCCAGCATTTT.

The V call is TRBV7-3, the J call TRBJ2-5; 13 bases match TRBD2. This CDR3 has 15 residues. Germline lookup yields CDR1 SGHTA and CDR2 FQGTGA. J gave up 5 bases and V 5 bases, and 5 bases lay outside the gene matches. This CDR3 reads CASSPGLAGRETQYF. The CDR3 DNA follows: TGTGCCAGCAGCCCGGGACTAGCGGGGAGGGAGACCCAGTACTTC.

This chain links TRBV14 with TRBJ1-1, with D possibly TRBD1 on 5 matching bases. The germline V gene has CDR1 SGHDN and CDR2 FVKESK. Trimming took off 1 base at V and 4 bases at J, with 13 bases between the two ends. The CDR3 is made up of 15 amino acids. DNA of the CDR3: TGTGCCAGCAGCCAAGCCGGGGGACCAGGCACTGAAGCTTTCTTT. The encoded protein is CASSQAGGPGTEAFF.

The genes are TRBV5-3 and TRBJ2-4; 11 bases fit TRBD2. TRBV5-3 carries the ORF label, with uncertain function. CDR3 length: 16 residues. Trimming at V came to 2 bases and at J to 8 bases, leaving 9 bases not matched to a gene. The chain's CDR3 is CARSFRLAGLADIQYF. The CDR3 coding sequence is TGTGCCAGAAGCTTCCGACTAGCGGGGCTAGCGGACATTCAGTACTTC.

V usage is TRBV15 and J usage is TRBJ2-1; D possibly corresponds to TRBD1 (6 bases). V lost 4 bases, J lost 4 bases, and 17 bases lay in between. The CDR3 totals 16 residues. The germline CDR1 and CDR2 sequences are LNHNV and YYDKDF (reference sequence). The DNA for the CDR3 is TGTGCCACCAGCATTAATACAGGGCTCAGTTACAATGAGCAGTTCTTC. It encodes CATSINTGLSYNEQFF. The variable domain in full, with the rest retrieved from reference TRBV15 and TRBJ2-1, is DAMVIQNPRYQVTQFGKPVTLSCSQTLNHNVMYWYQQKSSQAPKLLFHYYDKDFNNEADTPDNFQSRRPNTSFCFLDIRSPGLGDTAMYLCATSINTGLSYNEQFFGPGTRLTVL.

The rearrangement uses TRBV19 and TRBJ2-1; 8 bases align to TRBD1. Trimming cost V 3 bases and J 8 bases; bases outside gene matches: 9. The CDR3 consists of 15 residues. Germline CDR1 and CDR2: LNHDA and SQIVND (reference sequence). This CDR3 is CASSMRAGGYDEQFF. CDR3 nucleotide sequence: TGTGCCAGTAGTATGAGGGCAGGGGGCTATGATGAGCAGTTCTTC.

The V gene is TRBV2, the J gene TRBJ2-3; possible D gene TRBD1, 6 bases. CDR3 size: 17 residues. Germline assignment: CDR1 SNHLY and CDR2 FYNNEI. The ends were cut back, 2 bases at V and 1 base at J, with 16 bases in the middle. The CDR3 DNA reads as TGTGCCAGCAGTGAATCGGTACAGGGTAGGGGCACAGATACGCAGTATTTT. Amino acids: CASSESVQGRGTDTQYF.

The rearrangement uses TRBV11-2 and TRBJ2-1, with unresolved D. CDR3 size: 14 residues. Trimming took 5 bases from V and 5 from J, leaving 13 bases between them. The germline V gene has CDR1 SGHAT and CDR2 FQNNGV. The CDR3 sequence is CASSTNVLDNEQFF. CDR3 nucleotide sequence: TGTGCCAGCAGCACTAATGTGTTGGACAATGAGCAGTTCTTC.

This clone was observed a single time. CDR3 DNA: TGTGCCAGCAGCTTAGCGGCAACTGGGGCCAACGTCCTGACTTTC. This encodes CASSLAATGANVLTF. This chain connects TRBV7-2 to TRBJ2-6; D gene uncertain. Trimming pared 0 bases from V and 2 bases from J, leaving 5 bases between. This CDR3 has 15 amino acids. Looked up from germline, CDR1 is SGHTA and CDR2 is FQGNSA.

The chain carries TRBV30 and TRBJ2-1, with TRBD2 identical over 12 bases. CDR1 is GTSNPN, CDR2 SVGIG, per germline (reference sequence). The CDR3 is 17 amino acids. Trimming cost V 3 bases and J 0 bases; bases outside gene matches: 6. As DNA, the CDR3 is TGTGCCTGGAGCGGACTAGCGGGGTCCAGCTCCTACAATGAGCAGTTCTTC. Amino acid sequence: CAWSGLAGSSSYNEQFF.

V is TRBV7-9 and J is TRBJ1-2, with D possibly TRBD1 on 5 matching bases. CDR3 length: 15 residues. CDR1 is SEHNR and CDR2 is FQNEAQ in the germline V gene (reference sequence). V lost 4 bases to trimming and J lost 6 bases, with 18 bases between them. The DNA of the CDR3 is TGTGCCAGCAGCTCGGGGACTCTCCGAGGGGATGGCTACACCTTC. As protein: CASSSGTLRGDGYTF.

This chain joins TRBV2 and TRBJ1-2, with TRBD1 identical over 8 bases. There are 16 residues in the CDR3. The J segment lost 0 bases and the V segment lost 6 bases, leaving 9 bases of the junction unmatched. From germline, CDR1 is SNHLY and CDR2 FYNNEI. As DNA, the CDR3 is TGTGCCAGCAGGGAGGGCACAGGGGGGGCTAACTATGGCTACACCTTC. It specifies CASREGTGGANYGYTF.

V usage is TRBV28 and J usage is TRBJ2-3, with TRBD2 matching 8 bases. Germline V lookup: CDR1 MDHEN, CDR2 SYDVKM. Trimming cost V 6 bases and J 3 bases; bases outside gene matches: 5. The CDR3 runs 14 residues. For the CDR3, the DNA is TGTGCCAGCAGCCACGGGGGGGCTACAGATACGCAGTATTTT. Protein sequence: CASSHGGATDTQYF.

The V call is TRBV7-6, the J call TRBJ1-6, with D unclear. CDR3 length equals 15 residues. Germline loops: CDR1 SGHVS, CDR2 FNYEAQ. V dropped 6 bases and J dropped 7 bases, with 16 bases sitting between them. The CDR3 reads CASRNDLPANSPLHF. DNA for the CDR3: TGTGCCAGCAGGAATGACCTACCAGCGAATTCACCCCTCCACTTT.

The chain recombines TRBV27 with TRBJ2-7; 12 bases fit TRBD1. Looked up from germline, CDR1 is MNHEY and CDR2 is SMNVEV (reference sequence). The CDR3 runs 14 residues. After removal of 2 bases from V and 5 bases from J, the junction contained 1 base not matched to a gene. The CDR3 nucleotides are TGTGCCAGCAGTTTAGGGACAGGGGGCGACGAGCAGTACTTC. Translating it yields CASSLGTGGDEQYF.

This sequence joins TRBV7-9 and TRBJ1-2, with no clear D. Trimming stripped 4 bases from V and 4 bases from J, with 16 bases between. Germline CDR1 reads SEHNR; CDR2 reads FQNEAQ (reference sequence). This CDR3 has 15 amino acids. The CDR3 loop is CASSSPTGALYGYTF. The CDR3, as DNA: TGTGCCAGCAGCTCACCGACGGGAGCCCTCTATGGCTACACCTTC.

This clone was seen a single time. This chain connects TRBV13 to TRBJ1-2, with 7 bases aligning to TRBD1. The length of the CDR3 is 14 residues. With V trimmed by 5 bases and J by 7 bases, 10 bases remained unmatched. CDR1 is PRHDT, CDR2 FYEKMQ, per germline (reference sequence). The CDR3 region has the DNA TGTGCCAGCAGCGCAGTAGAGGGGGCTGCTGGCTACACCTTC. It specifies CASSAVEGAAGYTF.

V is TRBV11-2 and J is TRBJ1-1; D may be TRBD1 (5 bases). The length of the CDR3 is 15 residues. The germline V gene has CDR1 SGHAT and CDR2 FQNNGV. V was trimmed by 7 bases and J by 1 base, leaving 16 bases between them. CDR3 bases: TGTGCCAGCATCGTTACAGGTGCGCCGAACACTGAAGCTTTCTTT. Translating gives CASIVTGAPNTEAFF.

For this clone: At one end the junction does not follow the germline gene, possibly because of a read error. The chain carries TRBV5-4 and TRBJ2-4; the match to TRBD1 covers 10 bases. CDR1 SGHNT and CDR2 YYREEE come from the germline V gene (reference sequence). The CDR3 length is 15 residues. The CDR3 region has the DNA TGTGCCAGCAACTTGCCAGGACAGGGGGAAAACATTCAGTACTTC. This gives the protein CASNLPGQGENIQYF.

This clone appeared a single time. The CDR3 protein is CASGGQTNTEAFF. Here the CDR3 DNA reads TGTGCCAGCGGGGGACAGACGAACACTGAAGCTTTCTTT. This chain connects TRBV2 to TRBJ1-1; TRBD1 matches at 7 bases. This CDR3 has 13 residues. From germline, CDR1 is SNHLY and CDR2 FYNNEI. V shed 8 bases and J 1 base; nucleotides not matched to a gene: 4.

The CDR3 protein is CASSPNDRSPLHF. CDR3 DNA: TGTGCCAGCAGTCCAAATGATCGGTCACCCCTCCACTTT. V gene TRBV27 combines with J gene TRBJ1-6; D gene unclear. Germline values: CDR1 MNHEY, CDR2 SMNVEV (reference sequence). The CDR3 totals 13 residues. Between the trimmed V and J ends, which lost 5 bases and 10 bases, there was a span of 12 bases.